Below are 18 T cell receptor beta chains sequenced from a single sample in a study of T cell repertoires in cytomegalovirus infection. TCRdb reprocessed the reads via MiXCR and lists one record per CDR3 protein. The table lists 650,000 to 900,000 distinct CDR3 sequences, around 29% of them singletons. Their recognized antigens are unknown. The input for sequencing was cultured CD8+ T cells from PBMCs, taken from culture after CMV antigen stimulation. These receptors were collected from a human donor in good health (CMV status not recorded). Some clones in this sample may be carry-over from other donors' samples.

The rearrangement links TRBV20-1 to TRBJ1-1; the D is unclear. This CDR3 is built from 13 residues. Per the germline V gene, CDR1 is DFQATT and CDR2 is SNEGSKA (reference sequence). V shed 2 bases and J shed 0 bases, with 7 bases lying between them. The CDR3 DNA reads TGCAGTGCTAGACGGCCAGTGAACACTGAAGCTTTCTTT. Protein: CSARRPVNTEAFF.

This clonotype appeared many times. The V gene is TRBV7-8, the J gene TRBJ2-1, with 10 nucleotides matching TRBD2. The CDR3 has 16 amino acids. The trim removed 1 base at V and 7 bases at J, leaving 7 bases unmatched. Germline V gene data show CDR1 as SGHVS and CDR2 as FQNEAQ. In nucleotides, the CDR3 is TGTGCCAGCAGCTTAGAAGGAGCGGGGGGGAGAAATGAGCAGTTCTTC. Amino acids: CASSLEGAGGRNEQFF.

This clonotype was found a few times. V is TRBV7-6 and J is TRBJ2-1; possible D gene TRBD1, 6 bases. Germline V gene data show CDR1 as SGHVS and CDR2 as FNYEAQ. CDR3 length equals 16 residues. Between the trimmed V and J ends, which lost 2 bases and 3 bases, there was a span of 14 bases. The CDR3 bases are TGTGCCAGCAGCTTATTAAAACAGGGAAACTACAATGAGCAGTTCTTC. Encoded protein: CASSLLKQGNYNEQFF.

The sample holds many counts of this clonotype. V gene TRBV7-9 combines with J gene TRBJ2-7; TRBD1 matches 8 bases. CDR3 length equals 13 residues. The germline V gene encodes CDR1 SEHNR and CDR2 FQNEAQ (reference sequence). V gave up 1 base and J gave up 7 bases; unmatched junction bases: 3. For the CDR3, the DNA is TGTGCCAGCAGCTTAGGGACAGGGAGGGAGCAGTACTTC. Protein product: CASSLGTGREQYF.

A few counts support this clonotype. V and J are TRBV7-8 and TRBJ2-1; D is uncertain. The CDR3 has 13 residues. Trimming took 3 bases from V and 7 from J, leaving 10 bases between them. Germline V gene lookup returns CDR1 SGHVS and CDR2 FQNEAQ. CDR3 DNA: TGTGCCAGCAGCTTTGGACGGTTAAATGAGCAGTTCTTC. It translates to CASSFGRLNEQFF. Full variable domain (remainder filled in from reference TRBV7-8 and TRBJ2-1): GAGVSQSPRYKVAKRGQDVALRCDPISGHVSLFWYQQALGQGPEFLTYFQNEAQLDKSGLPSDRFFAERPEGSVSTLKIQRTQQEDSAVYLCASSFGRLNEQFFGPGTRLTVL.

The chain couples TRBV5-4 to TRBJ2-1, with 7 bases aligning to TRBD1. The CDR3 runs 17 residues. The V gene's germline CDR1 is SGHNT and CDR2 YYREEE (reference sequence). The ends lost 4 bases at V and 3 bases at J; junction bases unmatched: 13. This CDR3 is CASSPPGLGGGYNEQFF. The CDR3 region has the DNA TGTGCCAGCAGCCCTCCGGGTTTAGGGGGCGGCTACAATGAGCAGTTCTTC. The variable domain in full, completed from reference TRBV5-4 and TRBJ2-1, reads ETGVTQSPTHLIKTRGQQVTLRCSSQSGHNTVSWYQQALGQGPQFIFQYYREEENGRGNFPPRFSGLQFPNYSSELNVNALELDDSALYLCASSPPGLGGGYNEQFFGPGTRLTVL.

The chain has TRBV9 and TRBJ2-1; 7 nucleotides line up with TRBD1. V gave up 0 bases and J gave up 6 bases; unmatched junction bases: 6. This CDR3 comprises 15 residues. Germline CDR1 SGDLS, CDR2 YYNGEE. CDR3 amino acids: CASSVGQGLSNEQFF. CDR3 sequence (DNA): TGTGCCAGCAGCGTAGGACAGGGCTTGTCCAATGAGCAGTTCTTC.

The CDR3 bases are TGCAGTGCTACCAGCGGGGGGGCATATAATGAGCAGTTCTTC. Protein product: CSATSGGAYNEQFF. This chain links TRBV20-1 with TRBJ2-1, with 10 bases aligning to TRBD2. The length of the CDR3 is 14 residues. Germline CDR1 reads DFQATT; CDR2 reads SNEGSKA (reference sequence). J gave up 7 bases and V 4 bases, and 7 bases lay outside the gene matches.

This clonotype has more than one count but fewer than ten. The V and J genes are TRBV9 and TRBJ2-3, with TRBD1 identical over 8 bases. This CDR3 spans 19 amino acids. The germline V gene has CDR1 SGDLS and CDR2 YYNGEE. The J segment lost 1 base and the V segment lost 4 bases, leaving 17 bases of the junction unmatched. The CDR3 loop reads CASSITTGGIAYGTDTQYF. CDR3 in DNA: TGTGCCAGCAGCATCACTACAGGGGGAATCGCCTATGGCACAGATACGCAGTATTTT. Filled out from reference TRBV9 and TRBJ2-3, the complete variable domain reads DSGVTQTPKHLITATGQRVTLRCSPRSGDLSVYWYQQSLDQGLQFLIQYYNGEERAKGNILERFSAQQFPDLHSELNLSSLELGDSALYFCASSITTGGIAYGTDTQYFGPGTRLTVL.

This clonotype was counted a few times. The chain links TRBV28 to TRBJ2-2, with a possible D match to TRBD1 (6 bases). The CDR3 runs 16 residues. V was pared by 5 bases and J by 8 bases, with 21 bases between. CDR1 is MDHEN and CDR2 is SYDVKM in the germline V gene. CDR3 in DNA: TGTGCCAGCAGTATCCCGCCGGGACAAACGGCGGGGGAGCTGTTTTTT. It encodes CASSIPPGQTAGELFF.

The rearrangement joins TRBV18 to TRBJ2-5; TRBD2 agrees at 14 bases. Germline V CDR1 and CDR2: KGHSH, LQKENI. Unmatched junction bases numbered 7, after V lost 0 bases and J lost 4 bases. The CDR3 is made up of 18 amino acids. CDR3 bases: TGTGCCAGCTCACCACCTGGGACTAGCGGGGGTACGCGAGAGACCCAGTACTTC. This translates into CASSPPGTSGGTRETQYF.

This chain uses TRBV13 with TRBJ1-2, with TRBD1 as a possible D gene (6 bases). With 1 base removed from V and 7 bases from J, the gap between germline ends came to 10 bases. The CDR3 loop spans 13 amino acids. Germline assignment: CDR1 PRHDT and CDR2 FYEKMQ (reference sequence). The CDR3 DNA sequence: TGTGCCAGCAGCTTAGCGGGGGCGATTGGCTACACCTTC. The encoded protein is CASSLAGAIGYTF.

This clonotype was seen a handful of times. The chain uses TRBV6-8 and TRBJ2-1; 8 positions agree with TRBD1. This CDR3 contains 14 residues. The V and J ends lost 2 bases and 6 bases, in that order; junction bases with no gene match: 3. Germline lookup yields CDR1 MNHGY and CDR2 SAAAGT. The CDR3 nucleotides read TGTGCCAGCAGTTACGTACAGGGGGGCAATGAGCAGTTCTTC. It specifies CASSYVQGGNEQFF.

This clonotype was seen only a few times. The chain employs TRBV7-6 and TRBJ1-1; D perhaps matches TRBD1 (5 bases). Germline CDR1 is SGHVS and CDR2 is FNYEAQ. V lost 8 bases, J lost 4 bases, and 17 bases lay in between. CDR3 length equals 14 residues. The CDR3 sequence: CASFRDAGVTEAFF. The CDR3 coding sequence is TGTGCCAGCTTCCGGGACGCCGGAGTCACTGAAGCTTTCTTT.

This clonotype has ten or more counts. The chain uses TRBV7-2 and TRBJ1-1; the match to TRBD1 covers 7 bases. The CDR3 runs to 16 residues. After removal of 6 bases from V and 3 bases from J, the junction contained 13 bases not matched to a gene. The V gene's germline CDR1 is SGHTA and CDR2 FQGNSA. CDR3 loop: CASRPQTGVRYTEAFF. The CDR3 DNA is TGTGCCAGCAGACCTCAAACAGGGGTAAGGTACACTGAAGCTTTCTTT.

This clonotype came up many times. This sequence joins TRBV7-2 and TRBJ2-1; D is perhaps TRBD2 (6 bases). The CDR3 is 16 residues long. The V end lost 2 bases, the J end lost 3 bases, and 14 bases lay between the germline ends. Germline V gives CDR1 SGHTA, CDR2 FQGNSA. CDR3 sequence reads: CASSLSGGAIYNEQFF. CDR3 DNA: TGTGCCAGCAGCTTAAGTGGCGGGGCGATCTACAATGAGCAGTTCTTC.

This clonotype appeared many times. The rearrangement uses TRBV6-1 and TRBJ2-3, with D hard to call. The germline V gene has CDR1 MNHNS and CDR2 SASEGT. The V gene lost 5 bases and the J gene lost 5 bases, with 14 bases spanning the gap. The CDR3 totals 14 residues. This chain's CDR3 is CASSFKLNGDTQYF. The CDR3 DNA reads TGTGCCAGCAGTTTCAAACTGAATGGAGATACGCAGTATTTT.

This clonotype was counted only a few times. The chain employs TRBV28 and TRBJ2-7; 8 bases agree with TRBD1. Germline assignment: CDR1 MDHEN and CDR2 SYDVKM. This CDR3 is 14 amino acids long. Trimming took 3 bases from V and 6 from J; bases not matched to a gene: 7. The CDR3 DNA reads as TGTGCCAGCAGTTTCTACACAGGGGGTGGCGAGCAGTACGTC. The encoded protein is CASSFYTGGGEQYV.